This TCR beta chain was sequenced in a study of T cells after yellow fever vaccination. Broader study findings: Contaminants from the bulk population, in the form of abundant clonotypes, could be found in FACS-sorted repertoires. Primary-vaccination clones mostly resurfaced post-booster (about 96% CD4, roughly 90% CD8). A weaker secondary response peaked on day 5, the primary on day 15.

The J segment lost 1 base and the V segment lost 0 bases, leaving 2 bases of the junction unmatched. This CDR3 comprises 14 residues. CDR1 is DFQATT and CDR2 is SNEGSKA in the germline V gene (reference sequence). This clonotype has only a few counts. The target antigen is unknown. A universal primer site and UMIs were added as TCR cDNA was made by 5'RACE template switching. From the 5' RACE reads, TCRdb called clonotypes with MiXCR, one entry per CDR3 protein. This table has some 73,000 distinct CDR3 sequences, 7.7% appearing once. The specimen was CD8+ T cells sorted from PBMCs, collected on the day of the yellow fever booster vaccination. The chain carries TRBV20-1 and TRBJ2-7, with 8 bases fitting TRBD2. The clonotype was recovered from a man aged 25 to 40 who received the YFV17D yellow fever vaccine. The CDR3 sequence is CSARETSGSYEQYF. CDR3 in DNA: TGCAGTGCTAGAGAAACTAGCGGATCCTACGAGCAGTACTTC.